This TCR beta chain came from a study of radiotherapy plus CTLA-4 blockade in lung cancer. This table comes from immunoSEQ multiplex PCR, and its TCRdb copy is limited to in-frame clones, with some not included. The table has 35,000 to 40,000 clones, approximately 85% seen once; the top ten hold about 5.3%. This receptor was taken from a human donor with non-small cell lung cancer who had stable disease on radiotherapy plus ipilimumab. Sequenced here: peripheral blood, sampled from a patient treated with radiotherapy plus ipilimumab.

CDR3: CAWSPYRTSDYEQYF. CDR3 in DNA: TGTGCCTGGAGTCCCTATAGGACTAGTGACTACGAGCAGTACTTC. This chain joins TRBV30 and TRBJ2-7; TRBD2 matches 7 bases. Trimming cost V 2 bases and J 3 bases; bases outside gene matches: 10. Germline V lookup: CDR1 GTSNPN, CDR2 SVGIG (reference sequence). The CDR3 has 15 amino acids.